This TCR beta chain was profiled in a study of blood T cell repertoires in COVID-19 (TCRdb year 2020). Concerning the study at large: The collaborator samples originated in the United States, Italy and Spain and spanned the acute and convalescent phases of COVID-19. The material from the prospective study consisted of cDNA or gDNA derived from T cells, B-cell-depleted T cells, or PBMCs. The dataset comprised deeply sampled blood TCRbeta repertoires from subjects exposed to, actively infected with, or recovered from COVID-19. The repertoires were released in a freely available public database intended as a resource for research on the immune response to SARS-CoV-2. Samples were obtained from the ongoing ImmuneRACE study (first 160 participants) and from over 1,000 subjects provided by 6 global collaborators. The sample metadata nearly always contained a de-identified subject ID, COVID-19 status, age in years and sex. Where available, HLA class I and class II types were taken from metadata supplied by the sample provider and were not determined by assay-based typing.

Whole blood was collected in K2EDTA tubes by collaborating institutions according to the institutions' own protocols. For TCRbeta analysis, collaborators shipped samples in one of three forms: frozen whole blood, isolated PBMCs, or DNA extracted from either of those sample types. Sequences MGHDK (CDR1) and SYGVNS (CDR2) are obtained from the germline V gene. Its CDR3 holds 13 amino acids, cysteine through phenylalanine. Only CDR3 DNA is held: 39 bases, read in frame from base 1. V is pared back by 7 bases and J by 0 bases, with 9 bases lying between the germline termini. As to this clone: The antigen it binds to is not known. Base quality data are lacking; no much larger clone is found one base away.

TCRbeta CDR3 regions were amplified from genomic DNA by means of the immunoSEQ Assay, a bias-controlled multiplex PCR. The authors' analysis ran thus. The number of nucleated cells in each sample was estimated by amplification of reference gene primers within the assay. To quantify the absolute abundance of each unique TCRbeta CDR3 rearrangement, sequence reads were collapsed and filtered. For each sample, productive Simpson clonality was calculated by taking the square root of Simpson's diversity index across productive rearrangements. TCRdb re-hosts the immuneACCESS table, in-frame sequences only. Its copies lack some clones; in the studies checked, an unresolved V gene accounts for under half of them, and the cause for the rest is not known. V and J calls and clone size are given by that table; D and trimming were obtained from the DNA. In this sample the table shows about 81,000 clones, almost 90% of which occur a single time. The biggest ten clones account for 4.8% of the sample.

General conclusions and limits of the study: Clinical and demographic metadata were provided uncurated, with the amount varying by source and participant.

The specimen sequenced was peripheral blood. The receptor's source is a woman of 80 years or more with acute or convalescent COVID-19. Recombination linked TRBV25-1 to TRBJ1-1; a tentative D match to TRBD1 spans 6 bases. The CDR3 sequence is CASTGAMNTEAFF. The nucleotides are TGTGCCAGCACAGGGGCCATGAACACTGAAGCTTTCTTT.